These 31 T cell receptor beta chains were sequenced from one sample in a study of spatial heterogeneity in lung cancer. Specified time point: sample taken at primary tumor resection. One entry per CDR3 protein results from TCRdb running MiXCR on the 5' RACE reads. This sample has some 100,000 distinct CDR3 sequences, with 10% to 15% found just once. The input for sequencing was PBMCs, taken at surgery. These receptor sequences come from a male donor with early-stage non-small cell lung cancer.

The table lists this clonotype with many counts. V is TRBV12-3 or TRBV12-4 and J is TRBJ2-3; maybe TRBD1 (6 bases). V dropped 9 bases and J dropped 6 bases, with 10 bases sitting between them. The CDR3 consists of 11 residues. The CDR3 loop is CASSQGDTQYF. The CDR3 bases are TGTGCCAGTTCCCAGGGGGATACGCAGTATTTT.

This clonotype was seen more than once but under ten times. This chain links TRBV25-1 with TRBJ2-3; D remains ambiguous. The CDR3 consists of 14 residues. Germline lookup yields CDR1 MGHDK and CDR2 SYGVNS. The germline V and J ends were trimmed by 2 bases and 6 bases, with 12 bases remaining between them. The CDR3 nucleotides are TGTGCCAGCAGTGAACACCAGAATCCGGATACGCAGTATTTT. Protein product: CASSEHQNPDTQYF.

This clonotype came up a few times. The rearrangement links TRBV7-2 to TRBJ1-3; D is uncertain. The CDR3 sequence is 16 residues long. V was cut by 1 base and J by 0 bases, with 10 bases left in between. CDR1 is SGHTA and CDR2 is FQGNSA in the germline V gene. The CDR3 sequence is CASSLGNISSGNTIYF. CDR3 in DNA: TGTGCCAGCAGCTTAGGGAACATATCCTCTGGAAACACCATATATTTT.

The table lists this clonotype with a few counts. The chain links TRBV9 to TRBJ2-3, with 9 bases aligning to TRBD2. Germline-derived CDR1 and CDR2 are SGDLS and YYNGEE. V dropped 2 bases and J dropped 2; count of bases not matched to a gene: 9. There are 17 residues in the CDR3. The CDR3, as DNA: TGTGCCAGCAGCGTTACGGGCGGGGGGGCTTTCACAGATACGCAGTATTTT. Amino acids: CASSVTGGGAFTDTQYF.

J is TRBJ1-5 and V is TRBV20-1; D gene unclear. With 1 base removed from V and 4 bases from J, the gap between germline ends came to 5 bases. Germline CDR1 DFQATT, CDR2 SNEGSKA (reference sequence). CDR3 length equals 12 residues. CDR3 DNA sequence: TGCAGTGCTAGAGCCGGGAATCAGCCCCAGCATTTT. Protein sequence: CSARAGNQPQHF.

The rearrangement joins TRBV5-6 to TRBJ2-1; D ambiguous. Deletions cut 3 bases from V and 9 bases from J, with 10 bases between. This CDR3 region has 12 residues. In germline, CDR1 is SGHDT, CDR2 YYEEEE. CDR3 loop: CASSWNRGEQFF. In DNA, the CDR3 is TGTGCCAGCAGCTGGAACCGAGGTGAGCAGTTCTTC.

A note on this clonotype: The junction shows a germline mismatch at one end, possibly a read error. The genes are TRBV3-1 and TRBJ2-7, with a tentative D call TRBD2 (5 bases). The CDR3 length is 16 residues. Looked up from germline, CDR1 is LGHDT and CDR2 is YNNKEL (reference sequence). The CDR3 loop is CASSQERGRGSYDQYF. The CDR3, as DNA: TGTGCCAGCAGCCAAGAACGAGGGAGAGGGTCCTACGACCAGTACTTC.

This clonotype was seen only a few times. The rearrangement uses TRBV28 and TRBJ1-2, with 9 nucleotides matching TRBD1. The V segment lost 5 bases and the J segment 6 bases; nucleotides outside the gene matches: 10. Germline assignment: CDR1 MDHEN and CDR2 SYDVKM. This CDR3 comprises 15 residues. The CDR3 protein is CASSPPGQGRDGYTF. The CDR3 nucleotides read TGTGCCAGCAGTCCCCCCGGACAGGGGCGCGATGGCTACACCTTC.

The chain links TRBV12-3 or TRBV12-4 to TRBJ2-1, with D hard to call. The CDR3 is made up of 12 amino acids. Trimming cost V 1 base and J 5 bases, with 3 bases left between them. CDR3 coding DNA: TGTGCCAGCAGTTTAGGAGACAATGAGCAGTTCTTC. This sequence encodes CASSLGDNEQFF.

The chain recombines TRBV25-1 with TRBJ2-7; D uncertain. CDR1 MGHDK and CDR2 SYGVNS come from the germline V gene. The CDR3 has 13 residues. The V and J ends lost 4 bases and 2 bases respectively, with 9 bases between them. The CDR3 region has the DNA TGTGCCAGCAGTGGACTGGGGACCTACGAGCAGTACTTC. It specifies CASSGLGTYEQYF.

This clonotype has a handful of counts. The V and J genes are TRBV28 and TRBJ2-7, with D possibly matching TRBD1 (5 bases). This CDR3 region has 14 residues. Germline-derived CDR1 and CDR2 are MDHEN and SYDVKM. Trimming shortened V by 6 bases and J by 2 bases, and 14 bases separated the two germline ends. The CDR3 loop is CASSPGHIPYEQYF. The CDR3 DNA reads TGTGCCAGCAGCCCCGGACACATCCCCTACGAGCAGTACTTC.

In this sample, this clonotype turned up a few times. The chain recombines TRBV15 with TRBJ1-3; possibly TRBD1 for D (6 bases). The V end lost 11 bases, the J end lost 0 bases, and 11 bases lay between the germline ends. The CDR3 is 13 amino acids. Germline CDR1 is LNHNV and CDR2 is YYDKDF (reference sequence). CDR3 DNA sequence: TGTGCCCCACAGGGCTTCTCTGGAAACACCATATATTTT. Residues: CAPQGFSGNTIYF.

The rearrangement uses TRBV11-2 and TRBJ2-2; TRBD2 aligns across 7 bases. Per the germline V gene, CDR1 is SGHAT and CDR2 is FQNNGV. The CDR3 extends over 13 amino acids. Unmatched junction bases numbered 8, after V lost 9 bases and J lost 7 bases. This chain's CDR3 is CASRGRLVGELFF. The CDR3 nucleotides read TGTGCCAGTCGCGGGAGATTAGTCGGGGAGCTGTTTTTT.

CDR3 coding DNA: TGTGCCTGGGGAAAGACAGTGAACACTGAAGCTTTCTTT. Its protein is CAWGKTVNTEAFF. The rearrangement uses TRBV30 and TRBJ1-1, with a possible D match to TRBD1 (5 bases). Germline V gene sequence: CDR1 GTSNPN, CDR2 SVGIG (reference sequence). V lost 5 bases to trimming and J lost 0 bases, with 10 bases between them. The CDR3 has 13 amino acids.

The gene calls are TRBV7-2 and TRBJ2-1, with 8 bases matching TRBD1. V lost 5 bases to trimming and J lost 8 bases; unmatched junction nucleotides: 5. CDR1 is SGHTA and CDR2 is FQGNSA in the germline V gene. The CDR3 has 13 residues. CDR3 DNA sequence: TGTGCCAGCAGCCGTGACAGGGGCGATGAGCAGTTCTTC. It translates to CASSRDRGDEQFF.

This clonotype was found a few times. The chain employs TRBV9 and TRBJ2-7, with no clear D. Germline CDR1 is SGDLS and CDR2 is YYNGEE. The CDR3 spans 14 residues. Between the trimmed V and J ends, which lost 0 bases and 5 bases, there was a span of 12 bases. The chain's CDR3 is CASSVGPSVHEQYF. The CDR3 bases are TGTGCCAGCAGCGTAGGCCCTTCTGTCCACGAGCAGTACTTC.

The sample holds a few counts of this clonotype. In DNA, the CDR3 is TGCGCCAGCAGCGCCCGTAGCTCTGGGGCCAACGTCCTGACTTTC. It yields the protein CASSARSSGANVLTF. The chain carries TRBV4-3 and TRBJ2-6; D gene unclear. CDR3 length: 15 amino acids. The V gene lost 5 bases and the J gene lost 0 bases, with 8 bases spanning the gap. The germline CDR1 and CDR2 sequences are LGHNA and YSLEER.

This clonotype was found a few times. The chain recombines TRBV5-4 with TRBJ1-1; 7 nucleotides align to TRBD1. Germline lookup yields CDR1 SGHNT and CDR2 YYREEE (reference sequence). Trimming cost V 4 bases and J 4 bases; bases outside gene matches: 7. The CDR3 has 14 residues. The CDR3 region has the DNA TGTGCCAGCAGCAGCAGGGGGTTGGGCACTGAAGCTTTCTTT. Amino acids: CASSSRGLGTEAFF.

Worth noting for this clonotype: This could be a read error, since a much larger clone is one nucleotide away. This chain links TRBV15 with TRBJ2-3, with 14 bases that match TRBD2. Germline lookup yields CDR1 LNHNV and CDR2 YYDKDF (reference sequence). The CDR3 totals 16 residues. CDR3 bases: TGTGCCACCAGCGCCCGACTAGCGGGAGGGGCAGATATGCAGTATTTT. Residues: CATSARLAGGADMQYF.

This clonotype showed up many times. V is TRBV28 and J is TRBJ1-6, with a tentative D call TRBD1 (5 bases). V was clipped by 3 bases and J by 9 bases, with 9 bases between them. The CDR3 is 13 amino acids. Per the germline V gene, CDR1 is MDHEN and CDR2 is SYDVKM. CDR3 loop: CASSFGGGSPLHF. In DNA form, the CDR3 reads TGTGCCAGCAGTTTTGGGGGAGGTTCACCCCTCCACTTT.

CDR3 in amino acids: CASNQGGTGGYTF. CDR3 nucleotide sequence: TGTGCCAGCAACCAAGGGGGGACAGGTGGCTACACCTTC. The gene calls are TRBV5-8 and TRBJ1-2; 8 nucleotides line up with TRBD1. The CDR3 loop spans 13 amino acids. The germline gives CDR1 SGHTS, CDR2 YDEGEE. V dropped 6 bases and J dropped 7; count of bases not matched to a gene: 8.

At least ten counts were recorded for this clonotype. This sequence joins TRBV4-1 and TRBJ2-7, with D perhaps matching TRBD2 (5 bases). The V end was cut by 2 bases, the J end by 0 bases, with 8 bases between. Germline CDR1 and CDR2: MGHRA and YSYEKL. The CDR3 spans 14 residues. The CDR3 region is CASSQPRDSYEQYF. The CDR3 DNA reads TGCGCCAGCAGCCAACCCCGGGACTCCTACGAGCAGTACTTC.

The J gene is TRBJ1-4, the V gene TRBV5-1; unclear D gene. CDR1 is SGHRS, CDR2 YFSETQ, per germline. Trimming took off 1 base at V and 8 bases at J, with 12 bases between the two ends. This CDR3 is built from 14 residues. This CDR3 is CASSLSGPDEKLFF. The CDR3 coding sequence is TGCGCCAGCAGCTTGAGCGGACCTGACGAAAAACTGTTTTTT. Supplemented by reference TRBV5-1 and TRBJ1-4, the full variable domain reads KAGVTQTPRYLIKTRGQQVTLSCSPISGHRSVSWYQQTPGQGLQFLFEYFSETQRNKGNFPGRFSGRQFSNSRSEMNVSTLELGDSALYLCASSLSGPDEKLFFGSGTQLSVL.

This clonotype was counted many times. The chain joins TRBV4-3 to TRBJ2-2; D unclear. V gave up 3 bases and J gave up 5 bases, with 13 bases separating them. CDR1 and CDR2 (germline): LGHNA, YSLEER. The CDR3 is 15 amino acids. The CDR3 DNA reads TGCGCCAGCAGCCAGCGAAGGGTACGGACCGGGGAGCTGTTTTTT. Protein: CASSQRRVRTGELFF.

The chain joins TRBV3-1 to TRBJ2-1; TRBD2 aligns across 10 bases. The ends lost 3 bases at V and 0 bases at J; junction bases unmatched: 2. Germline values: CDR1 LGHDT, CDR2 YNNKEL (reference sequence). The CDR3 consists of 16 residues. The CDR3 region has the DNA TGTGCCAGCAGCCAGCTAGCGGGGGACTCCTACAATGAGCAGTTCTTC. Protein product: CASSQLAGDSYNEQFF.

V gene TRBV6-2 or TRBV6-3 combines with J gene TRBJ2-7; 8 nucleotides align to TRBD1. Germline-derived CDR1 and CDR2 are MNHEY and SVGEGT. V lost 6 bases and J lost 3; bases outside the gene matches: 7. The CDR3 totals 14 residues. CDR3 sequence (DNA): TGTGCCAGCAGACGGACAGGGCTACGCTACGAGCAGTACTTC. Protein product: CASRRTGLRYEQYF.

J is TRBJ1-1 and V is TRBV3-1, with D maybe TRBD1 (5 bases). CDR1 and CDR2 from the germline V gene are LGHDT and YNNKEL (reference sequence). V lost 6 bases, J lost 0 bases, and 11 bases lay in between. This CDR3 is 14 amino acids long. The CDR3 here is CASRLSGMNTEAFF. Here the CDR3 DNA reads TGTGCCAGCAGACTATCAGGGATGAACACTGAAGCTTTCTTT.

This clonotype was observed at least ten times. The rearrangement uses TRBV28 and TRBJ2-3; the match to TRBD2 covers 9 bases. V was clipped by 6 bases and J by 6 bases; unmatched bases: 13. Per germline, CDR1 MDHEN and CDR2 SYDVKM. CDR3 size: 16 residues. The CDR3, as DNA: TGTGCCAGCAGCTCCCCTGGCGGGGGGGCCAGTGATACGCAGTATTTT. Its protein is CASSSPGGGASDTQYF.

This clonotype has more than one count but fewer than ten. The J gene is TRBJ2-7, the V gene TRBV28; 7 bases agree with TRBD1. V trimming: 5 bases; J trimming: 1 base; junction bases outside the gene matches: 5. Looked up from germline, CDR1 is MDHEN and CDR2 is SYDVKM. CDR3 length: 14 amino acids. The CDR3 DNA sequence: TGTGCCAGCAGTGGCAAGACAGGGTCCTACGAGCAGTACTTC. This gives the protein CASSGKTGSYEQYF.

In its sample, this clonotype was seen many times. The chain employs TRBV12-3 or TRBV12-4 and TRBJ1-5; no definite D call. This CDR3 has 13 amino acids. Trimming took off 2 bases at V and 5 bases at J, with 7 bases between the two ends. The DNA for the CDR3 is TGTGCCAGCAGTTTAAGAAGGGATCAGCCCCAGCATTTT. It translates to CASSLRRDQPQHF.

This clonotype was recorded a few times. The chain is built from TRBV28 and TRBJ2-2; TRBD1 or TRBD2 may be the D gene (6 bases each). This CDR3 has 15 amino acids. Trimming pared 3 bases from V and 4 bases from J, leaving 12 bases between. Germline V gives CDR1 MDHEN, CDR2 SYDVKM. This CDR3 is CASSFGGRSTGELFF. CDR3 nucleotide sequence: TGTGCCAGCAGTTTTGGGGGGCGGAGCACCGGGGAGCTGTTTTTT. The full variable domain, with the rest looked up from reference TRBV28 and TRBJ2-2, is DVKVTQSSRYLVKRTGEKVFLECVQDMDHENMFWYRQDPGLGLRLIYFSYDVKMKEKGDIPEGYSVSREKKERFSLILESASTNQTSMYLCASSFGGRSTGELFFGEGSRLTVL.